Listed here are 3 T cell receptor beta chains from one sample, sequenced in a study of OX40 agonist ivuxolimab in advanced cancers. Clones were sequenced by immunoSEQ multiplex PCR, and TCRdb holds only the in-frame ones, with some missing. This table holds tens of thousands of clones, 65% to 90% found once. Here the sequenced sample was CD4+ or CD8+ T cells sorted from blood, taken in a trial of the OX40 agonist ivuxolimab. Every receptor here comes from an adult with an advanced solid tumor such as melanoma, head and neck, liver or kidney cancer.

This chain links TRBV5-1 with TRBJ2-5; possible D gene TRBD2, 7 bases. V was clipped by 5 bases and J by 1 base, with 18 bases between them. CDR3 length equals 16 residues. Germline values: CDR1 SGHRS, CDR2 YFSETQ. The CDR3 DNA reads TGCGCCAGCAGACCGAGTGGCGGGGGCCCCCAAGAGACCCAGTACTTC. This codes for CASRPSGGGPQETQYF.

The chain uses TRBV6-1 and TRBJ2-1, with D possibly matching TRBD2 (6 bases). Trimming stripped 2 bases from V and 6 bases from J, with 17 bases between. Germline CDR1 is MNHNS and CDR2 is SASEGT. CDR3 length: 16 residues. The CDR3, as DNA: TGTGCCAGCAGTGAAAAGCAACTAGCACTCGGCAATGAGCAGTTCTTC. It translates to CASSEKQLALGNEQFF.

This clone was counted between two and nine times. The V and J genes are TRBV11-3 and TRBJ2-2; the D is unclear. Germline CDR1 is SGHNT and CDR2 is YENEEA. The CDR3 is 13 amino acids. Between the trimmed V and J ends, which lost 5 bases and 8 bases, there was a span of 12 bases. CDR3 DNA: TGTGCCAGCAGCCTCTCTAGAGGTGGGGAGCTGTTTTTT. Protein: CASSLSRGGELFF.